Each of the 6 T cell receptor beta chains below was sequenced from the same sample in a study of CD8+CD57+ T cells in acquired aplastic anemia (dated by TCRdb to the late 2010s). Sequencing was performed on an Illumina HiSeq 2000. Profiling of TCR beta VDJ combinations and CDR3 sequences used genomic DNA as the template. Using fastp trimming at Q25 and MiXCR clonotype assembly, TCRdb reanalyzed the public sequencing data and kept in-frame beta chains. Rows are combined by CDR3 protein, so each entry shows the most common genes and DNA. Recorded for this sample are under 250,000 distinct CDR3 sequences; 30% to 35% of them occurred a single time. The ten largest account for 1.1% of the sample. What was sequenced was sorted CD4+, CD8+, or CD8+CD57+ T cells (not recorded which) from PBMCs. The receptors here all came from a human donor in good health, serving as a control.

This clonotype was seen only a few times. This rearrangement joins TRBV3-1 to TRBJ2-3; D might be TRBD2 (6 bases). The CDR3 covers 16 residues. Germline-derived CDR1 and CDR2 are LGHDT and YNNKEL (reference sequence). Deletions cut 6 bases from V and 0 bases from J, with 16 bases between. CDR3 bases: TGTGCCAGCAGTCGTGGAGGGGACCTAAGCACAGATACGCAGTATTTT. Residues: CASSRGGDLSTDTQYF.

The chain is built from TRBV12-3 or TRBV12-4 and TRBJ1-3; 9 bases agree with TRBD1. The trim removed 6 bases at V and 6 bases at J, leaving 12 bases unmatched. The CDR3 extends over 16 amino acids. CDR3 nucleotides: TGTGCCAGCAGCCCCTCCGGGACAGGGTTTGAAAACACCATATATTTT. Protein: CASSPSGTGFENTIYF.

This clonotype was seen many times. This rearrangement joins TRBV24-1 to TRBJ2-1; 8 nucleotides match TRBD2. There are 15 residues in the CDR3. Germline V lookup: CDR1 KGHDR, CDR2 SFDVKD. V dropped 5 bases and J dropped 8; count of bases not matched to a gene: 10. This CDR3 is CATSALGTRVDEQFF. Written as DNA, the CDR3 is TGTGCCACCAGTGCTTTAGGGACTAGGGTCGATGAGCAGTTCTTC.

This clonotype was observed at least ten times. The rearrangement joins TRBV2 to TRBJ1-2; D unresolved. Germline V gene lookup returns CDR1 SNHLY and CDR2 FYNNEI. The CDR3 runs 13 residues. V dropped 6 bases and J dropped 4 bases, with 12 bases sitting between them. The CDR3 coding sequence is TGTGCCAGCAGGACGGACGGAGCCTATGGCTACACCTTC. Its protein product is CASRTDGAYGYTF. The full variable domain, completed using reference TRBV2 and TRBJ1-2, is EPEVTQTPSHQVTQMGQEVILRCVPISNHLYFYWYRQILGQKVEFLVSFYNNEISEKSEIFDDQFSVERPDGSNFTLKIRSTKLEDSAMYFCASRTDGAYGYTFGSGTRLTVV.

This clonotype was detected ten times or more. The chain links TRBV13 to TRBJ2-5; D gene uncertain. Trimming stripped 2 bases from V and 7 bases from J, with 14 bases between. The V gene's germline CDR1 is PRHDT and CDR2 FYEKMQ (reference sequence). This CDR3 comprises 14 residues. The DNA of the CDR3 is TGTGCCAGCAGCTTACCGTCCCTTATGGGGACCCAGTACTTC. This codes for CASSLPSLMGTQYF.

This clonotype was recorded many times. The CDR3: CASSSLTGALGYTF. CDR3 bases: TGTGCCAGCAGTTCACTTACAGGGGCCCTGGGCTACACCTTC. The genes are TRBV12-3 or TRBV12-4 and TRBJ1-2; 7 bases match TRBD1. The CDR3 is 14 residues long. The ends lost 4 bases at V and 8 bases at J; junction bases unmatched: 10.